This TCR beta chain is from a study of blood T cells in healthy people across ages. Findings of the study overall: Aged donors had fewer naive CD4+ cells and lower diversity than long-lived donors. The study found TCR beta diversity correlated strongly with naive T cell percentage. The unknown donor CMV status may have confounded expanded clonotype changes.

This clonotype was seen a handful of times. Its antigen is not identified. Trimming took 5 bases from V and 3 from J; bases not matched to a gene: 8. Germline V gene sequence: CDR1 SGHTA, CDR2 FQGNSA. The CDR3 runs to 15 residues. Sample-barcoded 5' priming and a J-beta primer mix drove a second PCR of roughly 7 to 11 cycles. TCRdb reprocessed the 5' RACE reads via MiXCR and lists one record per CDR3 protein. The sample has 700,000 to 950,000 distinct CDR3 sequences, about three fifths seen once. This TCR derives from a man aged 30 to 45 in good health. This chain connects TRBV7-2 to TRBJ2-7; 9 nucleotides line up with TRBD1. Sequenced input: blood. Written as DNA, the CDR3 is TGTGCCAGCAGCCGTGTAGGGACAGGGAACTACGAGCAGTACTTC. It yields the protein CASSRVGTGNYEQYF.